Listed below are T cell receptor beta chains from one sample, sequenced in a study of graft-versus-host responses after intestinal transplantation. Clones were read by immunoSEQ multiplex PCR, and TCRdb kept only the in-frame ones, dropping some. The sample records about 130,000 clones, approximately 91% being singletons. No antigens are known for them. This specimen was unstimulated CD4+ T cells sorted from spleen or lymph node cells, taken before intestinal transplant. These receptors originate from a human donor who received an intestinal transplant. The CDR3 runs from the conserved cysteine through the conserved F or W. The order of the fields is D gene, J gene, V gene, clone size, CDR3 protein, CDR3 DNA. A D gene is named only where the DNA matches it firmly. Only some rows state a clone size, as once, few, many or a class for expanded clones.

d_gene: NA; j_gene: TRBJ2-5; v_gene: TRBV15; abundance: NA; CDR3aa: CATSREGGGETQYF; CDR3nt: TGTGCCACCAGCAGAGAGGGGGGCGGGGAGACCCAGTACTTC
d_gene: NA; j_gene: TRBJ1-2; v_gene: TRBV28; abundance: NA; CDR3aa: CASSSLPGASYGYTF; CDR3nt: TGTGCCAGCAGTTCCTTACCGGGGGCCTCCTATGGCTACACCTTC
d_gene: NA; j_gene: TRBJ1-4; v_gene: TRBV29-1; abundance: NA; CDR3aa: CSVGGTSDEKLFF; CDR3nt: TGCAGCGTGGGTGGGACCTCGGATGAAAAACTGTTTTTT
d_gene: NA; j_gene: TRBJ1-2; v_gene: TRBV9; abundance: NA; CDR3aa: CASSVYRTENYGYTF; CDR3nt: TGTGCCAGCAGCGTATATAGGACAGAGAACTATGGCTACACCTTC
d_gene: NA; j_gene: TRBJ1-4; v_gene: TRBV11-2; abundance: NA; CDR3aa: CASSLRFPKLFF; CDR3nt: TGTGCCAGCAGCTTAAGGTTCCCAAAACTGTTTTTT
d_gene: NA; j_gene: TRBJ1-1; v_gene: TRBV27; abundance: NA; CDR3aa: CASSSAASFLLNTEAFF; CDR3nt: TGTGCCAGCAGTTCAGCCGCCTCATTCCTATTGAACACTGAAGCTTTCTTT
d_gene: TRBD2; j_gene: TRBJ2-3; v_gene: TRBV6-5; abundance: NA; CDR3aa: CASSYPGGGTQYF; CDR3nt: TGTGCCAGCAGTTACCCCGGGGGGGGTACGCAGTATTTT
d_gene: TRBD1; j_gene: TRBJ2-1; v_gene: TRBV19; abundance: NA; CDR3aa: CASSMLPIDRAYNEQFF; CDR3nt: TGTGCCAGTAGTATGCTACCGATCGACAGGGCCTACAATGAGCAGTTCTTC
d_gene: NA; j_gene: TRBJ2-3; v_gene: TRBV5-1; abundance: NA; CDR3aa: CASSLEGRGDTDTQYF; CDR3nt: TGCGCCAGCAGCTTGGAGGGCAGGGGGGACACAGATACGCAGTATTTT
d_gene: TRBD2; j_gene: TRBJ2-3; v_gene: TRBV5-6; abundance: few; CDR3aa: CASSLLGLAGGRSTQYF; CDR3nt: TGTGCCAGCAGCTTATTAGGACTAGCGGGAGGTCGGAGTACGCAGTATTTT
d_gene: TRBD1; j_gene: TRBJ2-1; v_gene: TRBV4-2; abundance: NA; CDR3aa: CASSQAQGPPDNEQFF; CDR3nt: TGTGCCAGCAGCCAAGCACAGGGGCCCCCCGACAATGAGCAGTTCTTC
d_gene: TRBD1; j_gene: TRBJ2-3; v_gene: TRBV5-1; abundance: once; CDR3aa: CASSLGDREEDTQYF; CDR3nt: TGCGCCAGCAGCCTGGGGGACAGGGAAGAAGATACGCAGTATTTT
d_gene: TRBD2; j_gene: TRBJ2-2; v_gene: TRBV7-3; abundance: NA; CDR3aa: CASSLIAGDSGELFF; CDR3nt: TGTGCCAGCAGCTTAATAGCGGGAGACTCCGGGGAGCTGTTTTTT
d_gene: TRBD1; j_gene: TRBJ2-1; v_gene: TRBV5-1; abundance: NA; CDR3aa: CASSRTPGQGYNEQFF; CDR3nt: TGCGCCAGCAGCCGTACCCCGGGACAGGGCTACAATGAGCAGTTCTTC
d_gene: TRBD2; j_gene: TRBJ2-1; v_gene: TRBV30; abundance: NA; CDR3aa: CAWSLAGATNEQFF; CDR3nt: TGTGCCTGGAGTTTAGCGGGAGCAACCAATGAGCAGTTCTTC
d_gene: TRBD1; j_gene: TRBJ1-1; v_gene: TRBV4-1; abundance: once; CDR3aa: CASSHDRAGEAFF; CDR3nt: TGCGCCAGCAGCCACGACAGGGCTGGAGAAGCTTTCTTT
d_gene: NA; j_gene: TRBJ1-3; v_gene: TRBV19; abundance: NA; CDR3aa: CASNSRVGGGNTIYF; CDR3nt: TGTGCCAGTAACTCGAGAGTCGGAGGTGGAAACACCATATATTTT
d_gene: NA; j_gene: TRBJ1-2; v_gene: TRBV30; abundance: NA; CDR3aa: CAWRRGLYGYTF; CDR3nt: TGTGCCTGGAGGAGAGGATTGTATGGCTACACCTTC
d_gene: TRBD2; j_gene: TRBJ2-3; v_gene: TRBV4-1; abundance: NA; CDR3aa: CASSRGLAGGGPFRTDTQYF; CDR3nt: TGCGCCAGCAGCCGGGGACTAGCGGGAGGGGGTCCCTTCCGAACAGATACGCAGTATTTT
d_gene: NA; j_gene: TRBJ1-2; v_gene: TRBV25-1; abundance: NA; CDR3aa: CASSEYRQDYGYTF; CDR3nt: TGTGCCAGCAGTGAATATCGGCAGGACTATGGCTACACCTTC
d_gene: TRBD2; j_gene: TRBJ2-7; v_gene: TRBV7-9; abundance: NA; CDR3aa: CASSLRREGANEQYF; CDR3nt: TGTGCCAGCAGCTTGAGGCGGGAGGGCGCCAACGAGCAGTACTTC
d_gene: NA; j_gene: TRBJ1-5; v_gene: TRBV10-1; abundance: NA; CDR3aa: CASSDRTRRPNQPQHF; CDR3nt: TGCGCCAGCAGTGACCGGACGCGGCGACCCAATCAGCCCCAGCATTTT
d_gene: NA; j_gene: TRBJ2-5; v_gene: TRBV19; abundance: once; CDR3aa: CASSISSGDQETQYF; CDR3nt: TGTGCCAGTAGTATAAGTTCCGGAGATCAAGAGACCCAGTACTTC
d_gene: TRBD2; j_gene: TRBJ2-7; v_gene: TRBV27; abundance: NA; CDR3aa: CASPGTSDNEQYF; CDR3nt: TGTGCCAGCCCTGGGACTAGCGACAACGAGCAGTACTTC
d_gene: NA; j_gene: TRBJ2-1; v_gene: TRBV2; abundance: NA; CDR3aa: CASSEVELNEQFF; CDR3nt: TGTGCCAGCAGTGAAGTTGAGCTCAATGAGCAGTTCTTC
d_gene: NA; j_gene: TRBJ2-7; v_gene: TRBV9; abundance: NA; CDR3aa: CASSVGGDGPYEQYF; CDR3nt: TGTGCCAGCAGCGTAGGGGGGGACGGACCCTACGAGCAGTACTTC
d_gene: NA; j_gene: TRBJ1-1; v_gene: TRBV7-2; abundance: once; CDR3aa: CASSPLAGDTEAFF; CDR3nt: TGTGCCAGCAGCCCCTTGGCAGGGGACACTGAAGCTTTCTTT
d_gene: TRBD2; j_gene: TRBJ2-7; v_gene: TRBV4-2; abundance: NA; CDR3aa: CASSQGGAGASGNYEQYF; CDR3nt: TGTGCCAGCAGCCAAGGGGGTGCTGGAGCTAGCGGGAACTACGAGCAGTACTTC
d_gene: TRBD2; j_gene: TRBJ2-3; v_gene: TRBV6-6; abundance: NA; CDR3aa: CASSYSSSGRTDTQYF; CDR3nt: TGTGCCAGCAGTTACTCGTCTAGCGGGAGGACAGATACGCAGTATTTT
d_gene: NA; j_gene: TRBJ1-2; v_gene: TRBV7-9; abundance: once; CDR3aa: CASTATGSNYGYTF; CDR3nt: TGTGCCAGCACCGCAACAGGATCTAACTATGGCTACACCTTC
d_gene: NA; j_gene: TRBJ2-5; v_gene: TRBV14; abundance: NA; CDR3aa: CASSQLVTGTQYF; CDR3nt: TGTGCCAGCAGCCAGCTGGTGACAGGGACCCAGTACTTC
d_gene: TRBD2; j_gene: TRBJ2-3; v_gene: TRBV9; abundance: few; CDR3aa: CASSVTSADTQYF; CDR3nt: TGTGCCAGCAGCGTAACTAGCGCAGATACGCAGTATTTT
d_gene: NA; j_gene: TRBJ2-2; v_gene: TRBV29-1; abundance: NA; CDR3aa: CSVNPLSGGELFF; CDR3nt: TGCAGCGTTAACCCGCTAAGTGGCGGGGAGCTGTTTTTT
d_gene: NA; j_gene: TRBJ1-4; v_gene: TRBV7-8; abundance: few; CDR3aa: CASSLFKNEKLFF; CDR3nt: TGTGCCAGCAGCTTATTCAAGAATGAAAAACTGTTTTTT
d_gene: NA; j_gene: TRBJ1-5; v_gene: TRBV6-5; abundance: NA; CDR3aa: CASSYSQGLGQPQHF; CDR3nt: TGTGCCAGCAGTTACTCTCAGGGACTCGGACAGCCCCAGCATTTT
d_gene: NA; j_gene: TRBJ1-3; v_gene: TRBV19; abundance: NA; CDR3aa: CASRASGNTIYF; CDR3nt: TGTGCCAGTAGAGCCTCTGGAAACACCATATATTTT
d_gene: NA; j_gene: TRBJ1-1; v_gene: TRBV10-3; abundance: NA; CDR3aa: CAISDYVGRLNTEAFF; CDR3nt: TGTGCCATCAGTGATTATGTCGGGAGATTGAACACTGAAGCTTTCTTT
d_gene: TRBD1; j_gene: TRBJ2-5; v_gene: TRBV2; abundance: NA; CDR3aa: CASTHRGETQYF; CDR3nt: TGTGCCAGCACACACAGGGGAGAGACCCAGTACTTC
d_gene: NA; j_gene: TRBJ2-3; v_gene: TRBV11-2; abundance: NA; CDR3aa: CASRVTGTDTQYF; CDR3nt: TGTGCCAGCAGGGTGACCGGCACAGATACGCAGTATTTT
d_gene: TRBD1; j_gene: TRBJ2-2; v_gene: TRBV9; abundance: NA; CDR3aa: CASSVDDRDPGELFF; CDR3nt: TGTGCCAGCAGCGTAGATGACAGGGACCCCGGGGAGCTGTTTTTT
d_gene: NA; j_gene: TRBJ2-3; v_gene: TRBV4-1; abundance: NA; CDR3aa: CASSQDWLQGDTQYF; CDR3nt: TGCGCCAGCAGCCAAGACTGGCTGCAAGGAGATACGCAGTATTTT
d_gene: TRBD1; j_gene: TRBJ1-5; v_gene: TRBV7-2; abundance: NA; CDR3aa: CASSLGRGTVQNQPQHF; CDR3nt: TGTGCCAGCAGCTTAGGACGGGGGACAGTCCAAAATCAGCCCCAGCATTTT
d_gene: TRBD2; j_gene: TRBJ2-1; v_gene: TRBV7-3; abundance: NA; CDR3aa: CASSREGGPYEQFF; CDR3nt: TGTGCCAGCTCTAGGGAGGGAGGGCCATATGAGCAGTTCTTC
d_gene: TRBD2; j_gene: TRBJ2-5; v_gene: TRBV7-9; abundance: NA; CDR3aa: CASSLLLALQETQYF; CDR3nt: TGTGCCAGCAGCTTGTTACTAGCGTTGCAAGAGACCCAGTACTTC
d_gene: TRBD2; j_gene: TRBJ2-1; v_gene: TRBV10-1; abundance: NA; CDR3aa: CASSDGGGLADEQFF; CDR3nt: TGCGCCAGCAGTGATGGGGGGGGACTAGCGGACGAGCAGTTCTTC
d_gene: TRBD1; j_gene: TRBJ1-1; v_gene: TRBV25-1; abundance: NA; CDR3aa: CASSELDRGMNTEAFF; CDR3nt: TGTGCCAGCAGTGAACTCGACAGGGGGATGAACACTGAAGCTTTCTTT
d_gene: NA; j_gene: TRBJ1-3; v_gene: TRBV6-5; abundance: NA; CDR3aa: CASSGGTGNTIYF; CDR3nt: TGTGCCAGCAGTGGGGGAACTGGAAACACCATATATTTT
d_gene: NA; j_gene: TRBJ2-5; v_gene: TRBV18; abundance: NA; CDR3aa: CASSNQETQYF; CDR3nt: TGTGCCAGCTCGAACCAAGAGACCCAGTACTTC
d_gene: NA; j_gene: TRBJ2-7; v_gene: TRBV2; abundance: NA; CDR3aa: CASLPLGPPYYEQYF; CDR3nt: TGTGCCAGCCTACCCCTGGGTCCACCATACTACGAGCAGTACTTC
d_gene: TRBD2; j_gene: TRBJ2-7; v_gene: TRBV23-1; abundance: NA; CDR3aa: CASTRLAGTYEQYF; CDR3nt: TGCGCCAGCACTCGACTAGCGGGAACCTACGAGCAGTACTTC
d_gene: TRBD2; j_gene: TRBJ2-1; v_gene: TRBV19; abundance: NA; CDR3aa: CASNLAGGSGEQFF; CDR3nt: TGTGCCAGTAACCTAGCGGGAGGGAGTGGTGAGCAGTTCTTC